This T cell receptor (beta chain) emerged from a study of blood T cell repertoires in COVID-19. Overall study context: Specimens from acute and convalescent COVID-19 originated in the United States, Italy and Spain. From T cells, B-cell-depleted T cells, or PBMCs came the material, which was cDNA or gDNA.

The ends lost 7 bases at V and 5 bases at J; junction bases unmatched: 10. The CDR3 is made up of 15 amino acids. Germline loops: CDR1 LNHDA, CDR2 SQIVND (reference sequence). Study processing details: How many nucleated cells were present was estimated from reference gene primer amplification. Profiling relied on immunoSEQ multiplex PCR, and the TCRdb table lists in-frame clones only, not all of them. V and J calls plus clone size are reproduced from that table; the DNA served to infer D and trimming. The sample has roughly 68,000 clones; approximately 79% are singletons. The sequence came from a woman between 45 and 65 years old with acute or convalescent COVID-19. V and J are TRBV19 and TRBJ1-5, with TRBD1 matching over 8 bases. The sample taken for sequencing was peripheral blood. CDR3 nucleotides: TGTGCCAGTACCTCGACCGGACAGGGTTATCAGCCCCAGCATTTT. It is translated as CASTSTGQGYQPQHF. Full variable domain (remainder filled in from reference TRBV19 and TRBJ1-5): DGGITQSPKYLFRKEGQNVTLSCEQNLNHDAMYWYRQDPGQGLRLIYYSQIVNDFQKGDIAEGYSVSREKKESFPLTVTSAQKNPTAFYLCASTSTGQGYQPQHFGDGTRLSIL.